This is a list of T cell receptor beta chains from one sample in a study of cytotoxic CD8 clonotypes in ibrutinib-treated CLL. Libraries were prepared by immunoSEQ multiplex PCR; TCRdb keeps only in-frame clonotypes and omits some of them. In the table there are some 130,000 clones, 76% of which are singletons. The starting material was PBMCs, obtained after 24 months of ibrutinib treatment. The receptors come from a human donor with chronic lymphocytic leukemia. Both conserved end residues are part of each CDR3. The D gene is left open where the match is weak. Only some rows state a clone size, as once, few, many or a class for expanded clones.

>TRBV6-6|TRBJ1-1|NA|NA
TGTGCCAGCAGTTACTCCCGTGGGGGGAACACTGAAGCTTTCTTT
CASSYSRGGNTEAFF
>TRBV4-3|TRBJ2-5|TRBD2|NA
TGCGCCAGCAGCCAAGGTTCGGGAGGGGCCATCCAAGAGACCCAGTACTTC
CASSQGSGGAIQETQYF
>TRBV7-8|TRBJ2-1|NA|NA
TGTGCCAGCAGCTTCACTAGCAATCCTCAGTACAATGAGCAGTTCTTC
CASSFTSNPQYNEQFF
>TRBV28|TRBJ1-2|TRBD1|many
TGTGCCAGCAGGACAGGGGGAGCTAACTATGGCTACACCTTC
CASRTGGANYGYTF
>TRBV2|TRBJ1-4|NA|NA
TGTGCCAGCAGGGAGGGGTGGGGTAGTGAAAAACTGTTTTTT
CASREGWGSEKLFF
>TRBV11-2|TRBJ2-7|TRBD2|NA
TGTGCCAGCAGCTGGGGGGGGTCTGGCGAGCAGTACTTC
CASSWGGSGEQYF
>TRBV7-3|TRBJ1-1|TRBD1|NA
TGTGCCAGCAGCTTAACCCCGACAGGGGCTAACACTGAAGCTTTCTTT
CASSLTPTGANTEAFF
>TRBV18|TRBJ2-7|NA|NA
TGTGCCAGCTCACCACACCCCTCCTACGAGCAGTACTTC
CASSPHPSYEQYF
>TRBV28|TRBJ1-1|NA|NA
TGTGCCAGCAGTTCCCCTGACGGACCGAACACTGAAGCTTTCTTT
CASSSPDGPNTEAFF
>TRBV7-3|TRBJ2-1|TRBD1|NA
TGTGCCAGCAGCCCCTGGGAGACCCGACAGGGAGACAATGAGCAGTTCTTC
CASSPWETRQGDNEQFF
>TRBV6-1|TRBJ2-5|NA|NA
TGTGCCAGCAGTAATGACCCGGGGGAGACCCAGTACTTC
CASSNDPGETQYF
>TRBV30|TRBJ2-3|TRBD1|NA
TGTGCCTGGAGTTCCTCGACAGGGGTCCCCACAGATACGCAGTATTTT
CAWSSSTGVPTDTQYF
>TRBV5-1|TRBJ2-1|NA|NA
TGCGCCAGCAGCTTGGCGGGGAGCTCCTACAATGAGCAGTTCTTC
CASSLAGSSYNEQFF
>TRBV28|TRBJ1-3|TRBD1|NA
TGTGCCAGCAGTTTTCAACAGGGGGCGAGTGGAAACACCATATATTTT
CASSFQQGASGNTIYF
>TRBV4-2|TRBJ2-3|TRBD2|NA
TGTGCCAGCAGCCAAGCATACGGCGGGGGGGCGGATACGCAGTATTTT
CASSQAYGGGADTQYF
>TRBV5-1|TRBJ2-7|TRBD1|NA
TGCGCCAGCAGCGCCCGGGACAGGGGGCCGGGTGAGCAGTACTTC
CASSARDRGPGEQYF
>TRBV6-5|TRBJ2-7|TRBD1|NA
TGTGCCAGCACCCCGACAGGGGCCAACCCCTACGAGCAGTACTTC
CASTPTGANPYEQYF
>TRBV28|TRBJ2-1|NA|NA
TGTGCCAGCAGCCCGGTGGGAGGCCGGCAGTTCTTC
CASSPVGGRQFF
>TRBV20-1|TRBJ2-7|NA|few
TGCAGTGCTAAGGAGGGTTACGAGCAGTACTTC
CSAKEGYEQYF
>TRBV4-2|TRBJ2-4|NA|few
TGTGCCAGCAGCCAACAACCTTCTAAAAACATTCAGTACTTC
CASSQQPSKNIQYF
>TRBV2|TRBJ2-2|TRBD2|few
TGTGCCAGCAGCGGCGGGGCTAGCGGGGCGAACACCGGGGAGCTGTTTTTT
CASSGGASGANTGELFF
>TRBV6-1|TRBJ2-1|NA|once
TGTGCCAGCACCCAGGGACCCTCGAACAATGAGCAGTTCTTC
CASTQGPSNNEQFF
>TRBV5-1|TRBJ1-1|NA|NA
TGCGCCAGCAGCTTGTTGTGGCGGATGAACACTGAAGCTTTCTTT
CASSLLWRMNTEAFF
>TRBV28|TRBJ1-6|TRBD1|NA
TGTGCCAGCACCTCAGGACAGGGGAGCTCACCCCTCCACTTT
CASTSGQGSSPLHF
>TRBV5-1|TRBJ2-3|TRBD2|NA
TGCGCCAGCAGCTCTGGCCCTGGACTAGCGAGCACAGATACGCAGTATTTT
CASSSGPGLASTDTQYF
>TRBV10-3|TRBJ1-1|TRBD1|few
TGTGCCATCAGTGAGACAGGGGGCTGGAACACTGAAGCTTTCTTT
CAISETGGWNTEAFF
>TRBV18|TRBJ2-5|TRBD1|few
TGTGCCAGCTCACCGCAGGGGGCCGGCGGAGAGACCCAGTACTTC
CASSPQGAGGETQYF
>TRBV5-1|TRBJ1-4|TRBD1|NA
TGCGCCAGCAGCGTACATCGGACAGGGGGGAATGAAAAACTGTTTTTT
CASSVHRTGGNEKLFF
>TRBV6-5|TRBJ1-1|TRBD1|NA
TGTGCCAGCAGCCCCTGGGGGACAGACACTGAAGCTTTCTTT
CASSPWGTDTEAFF
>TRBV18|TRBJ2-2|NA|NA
TGTGCCAGCTCACTATCGAACACCGGGGAGCTGTTTTTT
CASSLSNTGELFF
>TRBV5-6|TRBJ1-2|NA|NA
TGTGCCAGCAGCACCTTACAGGGTTTGGGCTATGGCTACACCTTC
CASSTLQGLGYGYTF
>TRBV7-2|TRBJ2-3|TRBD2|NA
TGTGCCAGCAGCTTTGGGGGGACTAAAGATACGCAGTATTTT
CASSFGGTKDTQYF
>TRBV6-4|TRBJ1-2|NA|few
TGTGCCAGCAGCCCCGAAGGTGGGCTGGTTGGCTACACCTTC
CASSPEGGLVGYTF
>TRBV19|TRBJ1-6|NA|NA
TGTGCCAGTAGTACCACCCCGGACCCCCGCGGGTCACCCCTCCACTTT
CASSTTPDPRGSPLHF
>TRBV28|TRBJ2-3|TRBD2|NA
TGTGCCAGCAGTTCTAGCGGGGGGGCGGCAGATACGCAGTATTTT
CASSSSGGAADTQYF
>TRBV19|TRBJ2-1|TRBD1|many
TGTGCCAGTAGTATTCCTCGACAGGGGCACAATGAGCAGTTCTTC
CASSIPRQGHNEQFF
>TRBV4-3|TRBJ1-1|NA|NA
TGCGCCAGCAGCCAAGATCGGGGCAGGGAGTTCACTGAAGCTTTCTTT
CASSQDRGREFTEAFF
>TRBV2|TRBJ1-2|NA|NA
TGTGCCAGCAGTGGGACGGCAGGGGATGGCTACACCTTC
CASSGTAGDGYTF